Presented here are 28 T cell receptor beta chains from one specimen sequenced in a study of blood T cell repertoires in COVID-19. Assay: immunoSEQ multiplex PCR; the TCRdb copy retains only in-frame clones and omits some. This sample yields 130,000 or so clones, of which about 83% are seen a single time; approximately 3.9% belongs to the top ten. Sequencing input: PBMCs or T cells enriched from blood (not recorded which). The source is a woman aged 25 to 39 who had recovered from COVID-19.

The gene calls are TRBV28 and TRBJ2-1, with 12 bases that match TRBD2. Germline lookup yields CDR1 MDHEN and CDR2 SYDVKM. Germline trimming cut 6 bases from V and 7 bases from J; bases unmatched to any gene: 10. This CDR3 is 16 amino acids long. This CDR3 is CASSRPGLAGLNEQFF. For the CDR3, the DNA is TGTGCCAGCAGCCGGCCCGGACTAGCGGGATTGAATGAGCAGTTCTTC.

J is TRBJ2-3 and V is TRBV29-1; 9 nucleotides agree with TRBD2. CDR1 is SQVTM, CDR2 ANQGSEA, per germline. The CDR3 is made up of 14 amino acids. The trim removed 6 bases at V and 7 bases at J, leaving 11 bases unmatched. The CDR3, as DNA: TGCAGCGTCGAAAGGGCTAGCGGGATGAATACGCAGTATTTT. This encodes CSVERASGMNTQYF.

The chain carries TRBV7-8 and TRBJ2-5, with TRBD1 as a possible D gene (5 bases). The ends were cut back, 2 bases at V and 1 base at J, with 8 bases in the middle. In germline, CDR1 is SGHVS, CDR2 FQNEAQ. The CDR3 runs 14 residues. As DNA, the CDR3 is TGTGCCAGCAGCTTAAAGGGGTCCCAAGAGACCCAGTACTTC. Amino acid sequence: CASSLKGSQETQYF.

CDR3 loop: CASSFGGGQGPLYEQYF. CDR3 sequence (DNA): TGTGCCAGCAGCTTCGGAGGGGGACAGGGGCCGCTCTACGAGCAGTACTTC. The V gene is TRBV7-9, the J gene TRBJ2-7; 10 bases agree with TRBD1. Germline loops: CDR1 SEHNR, CDR2 FQNEAQ (reference sequence). J gave up 3 bases and V 3 bases, and 11 bases lay outside the gene matches. This CDR3 is 17 amino acids long.

The DNA of the CDR3 is TGTGCCATCAGTGAAGGTGCGGGAGGAAAAGAGACCCAGTACTTC. Amino acid sequence: CAISEGAGGKETQYF. The chain carries TRBV10-3 and TRBJ2-5, with 8 nucleotides matching TRBD2. There are 15 residues in the CDR3. Trimming took 3 bases from V and 3 from J; bases not matched to a gene: 6. Germline CDR1 reads ENHRY; CDR2 reads SYGVKD.

The table lists this clone with a few counts. This sequence joins TRBV28 and TRBJ1-1; 8 positions match TRBD1. After removal of 7 bases from V and 0 bases from J, the junction contained 7 bases not matched to a gene. CDR1 is MDHEN and CDR2 is SYDVKM in the germline V gene. The CDR3 spans 15 residues. In nucleotides, the CDR3 is TGTGCCAGCACCACAGGGGGAAGAATGAACACTGAAGCTTTCTTT. Residues: CASTTGGRMNTEAFF.

This clone was counted only a few times. V usage is TRBV11-2 and J usage is TRBJ1-5; no firm D call. V was trimmed by 1 base and J by 1 base, leaving 8 bases between them. The CDR3 has 15 amino acids. Germline V gene sequence: CDR1 SGHAT, CDR2 FQNNGV. CDR3 sequence reads: CASSLGALSNQPQHF. The CDR3 DNA is TGTGCCAGCAGCTTAGGGGCATTGAGCAATCAGCCCCAGCATTTT.

The rearrangement uses TRBV10-3 and TRBJ2-3, with D possibly TRBD2 on 6 matching bases. The length of the CDR3 is 15 residues. Germline V lookup: CDR1 ENHRY, CDR2 SYGVKD. Trimming removed 7 bases at V and 1 base at J, with 15 bases between. The CDR3 region has the DNA TGTGCCATCAAGGGAGGTGGAGGTGGCACAGATACGCAGTATTTT. It specifies CAIKGGGGGTDTQYF.

The chain links TRBV24-1 to TRBJ2-7; 10 nucleotides align to TRBD1. V shed 4 bases, J shed 2 bases, and the junction held 4 bases outside the gene matches. The V gene's germline CDR1 is KGHDR and CDR2 SFDVKD. The CDR3 has 15 amino acids. The CDR3: CATSESGTGAYEQYF. In DNA form, the CDR3 reads TGTGCCACCAGTGAGTCCGGGACAGGGGCCTACGAGCAGTACTTC.

The chain carries TRBV24-1 and TRBJ2-2, with 8 bases matching TRBD1. This CDR3 is 16 amino acids long. With 3 bases clipped from V and 5 bases from J, the junction kept 7 bases outside the gene matches. Germline V gene sequence: CDR1 KGHDR, CDR2 SFDVKD. The CDR3 DNA follows: TGTGCCACCAGTGATCCAGGGGGCGCGAGGACCGGGGAGCTGTTTTTT. Amino acids: CATSDPGGARTGELFF.

V and J are TRBV7-3 and TRBJ2-2; D is undetermined. Germline assignment: CDR1 SGHTA and CDR2 FQGTGA. CDR3 length: 13 amino acids. Trimming took off 4 bases at V and 1 base at J, with 4 bases between the two ends. CDR3 coding DNA: TGTGCCAGCAGCTACAAGAACACCGGGGAGCTGTTTTTT. It encodes CASSYKNTGELFF.

The chain carries TRBV7-2 and TRBJ2-4, with TRBD2 identical over 8 bases. This CDR3 is 14 amino acids long. The V gene end was trimmed by 5 bases and the J gene end by 4 bases; junction bases not matched to a gene: 4. From germline, CDR1 is SGHTA and CDR2 FQGNSA. CDR3 region: CASSTGGVKNIQYF. Written as DNA, the CDR3 is TGTGCCAGCAGCACCGGGGGGGTTAAAAACATTCAGTACTTC. The whole variable domain, remainder taken from reference TRBV7-2 and TRBJ2-4, is GAGVSQSPSNKVTEKGKDVELRCDPISGHTALYWYRQSLGQGLEFLIYFQGNSAPDKSGLPSDRFSAERTGGSVSTLTIQRTQQEDSAVYLCASSTGGVKNIQYFGAGTRLSVL.

The gene calls are TRBV27 and TRBJ2-3; 10 bases are shared with TRBD2. Per the germline V gene, CDR1 is MNHEY and CDR2 is SMNVEV (reference sequence). The CDR3 length is 16 residues. V trimming: 5 bases; J trimming: 0 bases; junction bases outside the gene matches: 5. CDR3 DNA: TGTGCCAGCAGTGAAGGACTAGCGGCTAGCACAGATACGCAGTATTTT. The encoded protein is CASSEGLAASTDTQYF.

The chain links TRBV7-9 to TRBJ2-3, with TRBD2 matching 8 bases. The ends lost 7 bases at V and 2 bases at J; junction bases unmatched: 8. The CDR3 loop spans 15 amino acids. Germline loops: CDR1 SEHNR, CDR2 FQNEAQ (reference sequence). CDR3 in DNA: TGTGCCAGCAATCTAGCGGGCCTAATCACAGATACGCAGTATTTT. It yields the protein CASNLAGLITDTQYF.

The DNA for the CDR3 is TGTGCCAGCAGCTCAGGACAGGGGGCAGCCGGGGAGCTGTTTTTT. Protein sequence: CASSSGQGAAGELFF. This sequence joins TRBV7-3 and TRBJ2-2, with 11 bases aligning to TRBD1. The trim removed 4 bases at V and 6 bases at J, leaving 4 bases unmatched. The V gene's germline CDR1 is SGHTA and CDR2 FQGTGA. The length of the CDR3 is 15 residues.

This rearrangement joins TRBV7-2 to TRBJ2-1, with D perhaps matching TRBD2 (6 bases). V was trimmed by 5 bases and J by 1 base, leaving 15 bases between them. CDR1 is SGHTA, CDR2 FQGNSA, per germline. The CDR3 loop spans 16 amino acids. CDR3 protein: CASSPVAGRSYNEQFF. CDR3 in DNA: TGTGCCAGCAGCCCCGTGGCGGGAAGGTCCTACAATGAGCAGTTCTTC.

The chain uses TRBV6-5 and TRBJ1-1; D not resolved. The CDR3 is 15 residues long. Looked up from germline, CDR1 is MNHEY and CDR2 is SVGAGI. V shed 7 bases and J shed 1 base, with 16 bases lying between them. The CDR3 region is CASTRDRGRNTEAFF. The CDR3 DNA is TGTGCCAGCACCCGAGACCGAGGGCGGAACACTGAAGCTTTCTTT.

The V gene is TRBV27, the J gene TRBJ1-5; 11 bases line up with TRBD1. This CDR3 comprises 16 residues. Germline V lookup: CDR1 MNHEY, CDR2 SMNVEV (reference sequence). With 2 bases clipped from V and 4 bases from J, the junction kept 4 bases outside the gene matches. Here the CDR3 reads CASSLTGTGGNQPQHF. The CDR3, as DNA: TGTGCCAGCAGTTTAACCGGGACAGGGGGTAATCAGCCCCAGCATTTT.

This chain uses TRBV29-1 with TRBJ2-7; TRBD1 matches 11 bases. This CDR3 is 14 amino acids long. Germline V lookup: CDR1 SQVTM, CDR2 ANQGSEA. Trimming took 5 bases from V and 3 from J; bases not matched to a gene: 6. CDR3 nucleotides: TGCAGCGTTCGGACAGGGGGCTCTTACTACGAGCAGTACTTC. Its translation: CSVRTGGSYYEQYF.

V is TRBV6-4 and J is TRBJ1-2; 8 positions match TRBD1. V dropped 8 bases and J dropped 7; count of bases not matched to a gene: 9. The V gene's germline CDR1 is MRHNA and CDR2 SNTAGT. The CDR3 has 13 residues. DNA of the CDR3: TGTGCCAGCTCCTCCTCGACAGGGGCTGGCTACACCTTC. It codes for CASSSSTGAGYTF.

The chain employs TRBV7-6 and TRBJ2-7; 7 nucleotides align to TRBD1. This CDR3 spans 14 amino acids. With V trimmed by 5 bases and J by 2 bases, 6 bases remained unmatched. Germline V CDR1 and CDR2: SGHVS, FNYEAQ. CDR3 region: CASSVDRAPYEQYF. CDR3 sequence (DNA): TGTGCCAGCAGCGTCGACAGGGCCCCCTACGAGCAGTACTTC.

CDR3 sequence reads: CASSLGVWRGQPQHF. DNA of the CDR3: TGTGCCAGCAGCTTAGGGGTTTGGCGAGGTCAGCCCCAGCATTTT. The chain employs TRBV7-2 and TRBJ1-5; D unclear. CDR1 is SGHTA and CDR2 is FQGNSA in the germline V gene. Trimming removed 1 base at V and 6 bases at J, with 13 bases between. The CDR3 extends over 15 amino acids.

This clone was counted only a few times. V usage is TRBV30 and J usage is TRBJ1-2, with 7 bases lining up with TRBD1. Germline V gene data show CDR1 as GTSNPN and CDR2 as SVGIG (reference sequence). The CDR3 contains 13 residues. Germline trimming cut 4 bases from V and 5 bases from J; bases unmatched to any gene: 7. The CDR3 nucleotides are TGTGCCTGGAACCGGGACAGACCTTATGGCTACACCTTC. Translating gives CAWNRDRPYGYTF.

The chain employs TRBV5-1 and TRBJ2-1; 11 bases map to TRBD2. The CDR3 has 15 residues. Trimming removed 3 bases from V and 2 bases from J; junction bases left unmatched: 1. Germline V CDR1 and CDR2: SGHRS, YFSETQ. Written as DNA, the CDR3 is TGCGCCAGCAGCTCGACTAGCGGGACCTACAATGAGCAGTTCTTC. It specifies CASSSTSGTYNEQFF.

Of note for this clone: The junction differs from germline at one of its ends, possibly a read error. The gene calls are TRBV6-6 and TRBJ1-2, with D possibly being TRBD1 (6 bases). The CDR3 extends over 15 amino acids. From germline, CDR1 is MNHNY and CDR2 SVGAGI (reference sequence). The CDR3 coding sequence is TGTGCCAGCAGCTACTTTGGAACAGGGAATAATGGCTACACCTTC. This translates into CASSYFGTGNNGYTF.

V usage is TRBV28 and J usage is TRBJ2-1; 9 positions match TRBD1. After removal of 6 bases from V and 4 bases from J, the junction contained 13 bases not matched to a gene. Per germline, CDR1 MDHEN and CDR2 SYDVKM. This CDR3 has 17 residues. The CDR3 here is CASRKLNAGTGYNEQFF. In DNA form, the CDR3 reads TGTGCCAGCAGAAAACTAAACGCCGGGACAGGGTACAATGAGCAGTTCTTC.

The chain carries TRBV28 and TRBJ2-5; no reliable D call. The germline CDR1 and CDR2 sequences are MDHEN and SYDVKM. This CDR3 contains 12 residues. With 2 bases removed from V and 7 bases from J, the gap between germline ends came to 8 bases. The CDR3 DNA is TGTGCCAGCAGTTTAGTCGGTTCGACCCAGTACTTC. This sequence encodes CASSLVGSTQYF.

V is TRBV19 and J is TRBJ2-1, with 13 bases that match TRBD2. Germline trimming cut 5 bases from V and 7 bases from J; bases unmatched to any gene: 8. Germline CDR1 and CDR2: LNHDA and SQIVND (reference sequence). The CDR3 extends over 16 amino acids. DNA for the CDR3: TGTGCCAGTAGTTCGGGACTAGCGGGAAACAGAAATGAGCAGTTCTTC. The encoded protein is CASSSGLAGNRNEQFF.